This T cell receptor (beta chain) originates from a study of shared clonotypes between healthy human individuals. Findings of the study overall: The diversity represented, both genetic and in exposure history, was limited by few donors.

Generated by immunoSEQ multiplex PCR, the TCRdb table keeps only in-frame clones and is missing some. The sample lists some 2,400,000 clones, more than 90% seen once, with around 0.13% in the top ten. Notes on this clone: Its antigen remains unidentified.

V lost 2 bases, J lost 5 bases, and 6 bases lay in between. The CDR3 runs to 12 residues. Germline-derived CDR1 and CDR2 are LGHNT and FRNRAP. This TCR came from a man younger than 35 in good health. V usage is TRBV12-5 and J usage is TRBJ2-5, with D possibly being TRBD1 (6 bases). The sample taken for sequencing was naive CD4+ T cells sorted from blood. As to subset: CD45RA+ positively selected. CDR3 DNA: TGTGCTAGTGGTTTGCAGGGGGAGACCCAGTACTTC. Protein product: CASGLQGETQYF. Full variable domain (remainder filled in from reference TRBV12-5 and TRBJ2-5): DARVTQTPRHKVTEMGQEVTMRCQPILGHNTVFWYRQTMMQGLELLAYFRNRAPLDDSGMPKDRFSAEMPDATLATLKIQPSEPRDSAVYFCASGLQGETQYFGPGTRLLVL.